A selection of T cell receptor beta chains follows, all from one sample in a study of sequential checkpoint blockade in melanoma. Sequencing used immunoSEQ multiplex PCR; TCRdb keeps in-frame clones, though not all of them. The repertoire includes 2,000 to 3,000 clones, roughly a quarter of them detected once, and about 11% sits in the top ten. Source: tumor tissue (inferred from file names), taken from a patient given nivolumab and ipilimumab in sequence. These receptors all stem from a human donor with melanoma. Each CDR3 is given with its conserved first and last residue. The order of the fields is CDR3 protein, CDR3 DNA, clone size, J gene, V gene, D gene, CDR3 length. The D gene is left open where the match is weak. For some rows the clone size is stated as once, few or many, or as a class when expanded; others skip it.

CDR3 protein: CASSYSKGGPELFF; CDR3 DNA: TGTGCCAGCAGTTACTCGAAAGGGGGGCCTGAACTGTTTTTT; clone size: medium-sized; J gene: TRBJ1-4; V gene: TRBV6-8; D gene: -; CDR3 length: 14
CDR3 protein: CASSLGTGNTEAFF; CDR3 DNA: TGTGCCAGCAGCTTAGGTACGGGGAACACTGAAGCTTTCTTT; clone size: few; J gene: TRBJ1-1; V gene: TRBV11-3; D gene: -; CDR3 length: 14
CDR3 protein: CASSLGHMTSTDTQYF; CDR3 DNA: TGTGCCAGCAGCCTGGGACATATGACTAGCACAGATACGCAGTATTTT; clone size: medium-sized; J gene: TRBJ2-3; V gene: TRBV11-3; D gene: -; CDR3 length: 16
CDR3 protein: CASSLTDRAFNQPQHF; CDR3 DNA: TGTGCCAGCAGCCTAACCGACAGGGCGTTCAATCAGCCCCAGCATTTT; clone size: few; J gene: TRBJ1-5; V gene: TRBV11-3; D gene: TRBD1; CDR3 length: 16
CDR3 protein: CASSPPRGAEGEKLFF; CDR3 DNA: TGTGCCAGCAGCCCCCCCCGGGGGGCAGAGGGGGAAAAACTGTTTTTT; clone size: -; J gene: TRBJ1-4; V gene: TRBV11-3; D gene: -; CDR3 length: 16
CDR3 protein: CASSPPKQAIYEQYF; CDR3 DNA: TGTGCCAGCTCACCACCTAAACAGGCGATCTACGAGCAGTACTTC; clone size: -; J gene: TRBJ2-7; V gene: TRBV18; D gene: -; CDR3 length: 15
CDR3 protein: CASSLTGPHYGYTF; CDR3 DNA: TGTGCCAGCAGCTTAACTGGGCCCCACTATGGCTACACCTTC; clone size: -; J gene: TRBJ1-2; V gene: TRBV11-3; D gene: -; CDR3 length: 14
CDR3 protein: CASSITRGGYTF; CDR3 DNA: TGTGCCAGTAGTATAACCAGGGGTGGCTACACCTTC; clone size: -; J gene: TRBJ1-2; V gene: TRBV19; D gene: -; CDR3 length: 12
CDR3 protein: CASSPTAGGRDEQYF; CDR3 DNA: TGTGCCAGCAGTCCTACCGCAGGGGGTCGCGACGAGCAGTACTTC; clone size: -; J gene: TRBJ2-7; V gene: TRBV6-8; D gene: TRBD1; CDR3 length: 15
CDR3 protein: CASSEARDTQYF; CDR3 DNA: TGTGCCAGCAGTGAAGCGCGGGATACGCAGTATTTT; clone size: -; J gene: TRBJ2-3; V gene: TRBV6-1; D gene: -; CDR3 length: 12
CDR3 protein: CASTPGAGVAEQYF; CDR3 DNA: TGTGCCAGTACCCCAGGGGCAGGGGTTGCCGAGCAGTACTTC; clone size: -; J gene: TRBJ2-7; V gene: TRBV19; D gene: -; CDR3 length: 14
CDR3 protein: CASSYSKSGSLGLFSPLHF; CDR3 DNA: TGTGCCAGCAGTTACTCGAAGTCTGGGAGTTTGGGTTTATTTTCACCCCTCCACTTT; clone size: few; J gene: TRBJ1-6; V gene: TRBV6-8; D gene: -; CDR3 length: 19
CDR3 protein: CASSVRLAGGRDEQFF; CDR3 DNA: TGTGCCAGTAGTGTCCGACTAGCGGGGGGGAGGGATGAGCAGTTCTTC; clone size: few; J gene: TRBJ2-1; V gene: TRBV19; D gene: TRBD2; CDR3 length: 16